This TCR beta chain derives from a study of T cells in localized non-small cell lung cancer. TCRdb's copy holds only in-frame clones and misses some; the assay was immunoSEQ multiplex PCR. The sample has about 48,000 clones; roughly 77% are singletons. Remarks on this clone: Its antigen is as yet unknown.

Germline-derived CDR1 and CDR2 are SNHLY and FYNNEI. CDR3 size: 14 residues. V shed 0 bases and J shed 6 bases, with 9 bases lying between them. Study-level points and caveats: Overall survival was longer when the density of T cells in the blood was higher. Without multi-region sequencing, intratumor heterogeneity could not be excluded.

This specimen consisted of peripheral blood, obtained before any cancer treatment. The sequence came from a man aged 35 to 69 with stage I squamous cell lung carcinoma. This chain uses TRBV2 with TRBJ1-5; D gene unclear. CDR3 sequence reads: CASSEALPGQPQHF. The CDR3, as DNA: TGTGCCAGCAGTGAAGCCCTCCCGGGTCAGCCCCAGCATTTT.